This T cell receptor (beta chain) was found in a study of beta chain features in type 1 diabetes. The authors reverse transcribed all of the isolated RNA, so sequencing captured expressed TCRB transcripts. Assay: immunoSEQ multiplex PCR; the TCRdb copy retains only in-frame clones and omits some. Counted here are 250,000 to 400,000 clones, about 15% occurring once; the ten biggest clones make up approximately 7%. Around 120 mL of blood, on average, came from one heparinised draw per donor. Germline V gene data show CDR1 as PRHDT and CDR2 as FYEKMQ (reference sequence). The CDR3 is 15 amino acids. The V end was cut by 1 base, the J end by 7 bases, with 13 bases between.

The sequence was collected from a man aged 30-40 years in good health. Material: central memory CD4+ T cells from blood. V gene TRBV13 combines with J gene TRBJ2-2; no clear D. For the CDR3, the DNA is TGTGCCAGCAGCTTAGATGGCAGGATTGGCGGGGAGCTGTTTTTT. The encoded protein is CASSLDGRIGGELFF.